The 2 T cell receptor beta chains presented below share a single source sample, sequenced in a study of blood T cell repertoires in COVID-19. TCRdb keeps only in-frame clones here, not all; method: immunoSEQ multiplex PCR. Among 200,000 to 300,000 clones listed, 86% were seen once. The specimen sequenced was PBMCs or T cells enriched from blood (not recorded which). These TCRs come from a woman between 50 and 59 years old who had recovered from COVID-19.

The chain recombines TRBV7-8 with TRBJ1-1, with a tentative D call TRBD1 (6 bases). The length of the CDR3 is 15 residues. V was pared by 0 bases and J by 10 bases, with 18 bases between. CDR1 is SGHVS and CDR2 is FQNEAQ in the germline V gene. The chain's CDR3 is CASSLALRQGQSAFF. DNA for the CDR3: TGTGCCAGCAGCTTAGCGCTCCGGCAGGGGCAGTCAGCTTTCTTT.

The chain uses TRBV24-1 and TRBJ2-5, with 10 bases fitting TRBD1. The CDR3 is 15 amino acids. CDR1 KGHDR and CDR2 SFDVKD come from the germline V gene. The ends lost 4 bases at V and 3 bases at J; junction bases unmatched: 4. DNA for the CDR3: TGTGCCACCAGTGAAACCGGGACAGGGGAAGAGACCCAGTACTTC. It is translated as CATSETGTGEETQYF.